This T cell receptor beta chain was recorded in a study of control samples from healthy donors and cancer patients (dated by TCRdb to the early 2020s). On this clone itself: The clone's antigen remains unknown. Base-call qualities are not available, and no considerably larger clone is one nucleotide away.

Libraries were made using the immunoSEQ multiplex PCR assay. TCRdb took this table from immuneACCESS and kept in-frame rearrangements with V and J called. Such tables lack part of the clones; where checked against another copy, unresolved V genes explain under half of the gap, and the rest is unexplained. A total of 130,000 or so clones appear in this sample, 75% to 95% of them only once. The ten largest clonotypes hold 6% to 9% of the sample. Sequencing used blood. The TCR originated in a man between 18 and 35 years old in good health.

For the CDR3, the sequence is CASSPRMGTGELFF. In nucleotides, the sequence is TGTGCCAGCAGCCCAAGAATGGGGACCGGGGAGCTGTTTTTT. The rearrangement joined TRBV3-1 (or the pseudogene TRBV3-2) to TRBJ2-2, with the D gene call left open. The CDR3 holds 14 amino acids from the cysteine to the phenylalanine. Of the read, only the CDR3 DNA is kept; its 42 bases are in frame from base 1. V loses 4 bases of germline sequence and J loses 5 bases, and the interval between the two ends is 11 bases. From the germline V gene (reference sequence), CDR1 is LGHDT and CDR2 is YNNKEL.